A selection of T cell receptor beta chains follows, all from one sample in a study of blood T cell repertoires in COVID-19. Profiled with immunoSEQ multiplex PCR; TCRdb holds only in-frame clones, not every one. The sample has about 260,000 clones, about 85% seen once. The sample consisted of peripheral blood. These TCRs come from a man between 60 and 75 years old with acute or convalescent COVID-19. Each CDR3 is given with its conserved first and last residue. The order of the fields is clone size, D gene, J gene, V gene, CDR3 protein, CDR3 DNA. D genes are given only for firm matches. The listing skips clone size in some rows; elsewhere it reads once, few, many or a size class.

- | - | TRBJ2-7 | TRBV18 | CASSPGGRTSSYEQYF | TGTGCCAGCTCACCGGGAGGTCGCACAAGCTCCTACGAGCAGTACTTC
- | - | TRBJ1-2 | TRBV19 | CASSIDWYSGYTF | TGTGCCAGTAGTATAGATTGGTACAGCGGCTACACCTTC
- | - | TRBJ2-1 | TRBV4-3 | CASSQDHGGVYNEQFF | TGCGCCAGCAGCCAAGACCACGGCGGAGTATACAATGAGCAGTTCTTC
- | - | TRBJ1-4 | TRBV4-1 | CASSQEKRTGTNEKLFF | TGCGCCAGCAGCCAAGAGAAGCGCACAGGGACTAATGAAAAACTGTTTTTT
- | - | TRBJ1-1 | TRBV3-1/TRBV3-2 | CASSPRTAEAFF | TGTGCCAGCAGCCCGCGGACAGCCGAAGCTTTCTTT
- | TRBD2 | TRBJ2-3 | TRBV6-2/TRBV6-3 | CASSYSETSPDTQYF | TGTGCCAGCAGTTACTCGGAGACTAGCCCAGATACGCAGTATTTT
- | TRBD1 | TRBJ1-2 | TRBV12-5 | CASGLGGQAPPLSYGYTF | TGTGCTAGTGGTTTGGGGGGACAGGCGCCTCCTCTATCGTATGGCTACACCTTC
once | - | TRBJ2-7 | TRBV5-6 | CASTEGWFGEQYF | TGTGCCAGCACCGAGGGATGGTTTGGGGAGCAGTACTTC
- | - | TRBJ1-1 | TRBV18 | CASSPETANTEAFF | TGTGCCAGCTCACCCGAGACAGCGAACACTGAAGCTTTCTTT
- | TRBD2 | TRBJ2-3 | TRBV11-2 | CASSLQRGGGTDTQYF | TGTGCCAGCAGCTTACAGCGGGGGGGCGGCACAGATACGCAGTATTTT
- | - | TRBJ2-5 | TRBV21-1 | CASSRRTSGQETQYF | TGTGCCAGCAGCAGGCGGACTAGCGGTCAAGAGACCCAGTACTTC
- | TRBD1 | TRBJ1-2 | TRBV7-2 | CASSSGQGRRGYTF | TGTGCCAGCAGCTCGGGACAGGGCCGCCGTGGCTACACCTTC
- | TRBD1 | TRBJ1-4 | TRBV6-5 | CASSPGQGFEKLFF | TGTGCCAGCAGCCCGGGACAGGGGTTTGAAAAACTGTTTTTT
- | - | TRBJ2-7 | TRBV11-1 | CASSLAPGTYEQYF | TGTGCCAGCAGCTTAGCCCCAGGGACCTACGAGCAGTACTTC
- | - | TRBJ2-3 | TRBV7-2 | CASSLGGGTQYF | TGTGCCAGCAGCTTAGGGGGAGGTACGCAGTATTTT
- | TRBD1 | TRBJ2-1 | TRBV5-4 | CASSSGTGVYNEQFF | TGTGCCAGCAGCTCCGGGACAGGAGTCTACAATGAGCAGTTCTTC
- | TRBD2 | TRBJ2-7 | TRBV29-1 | CSVILASLPEQYF | TGCAGCGTTATACTAGCGAGTCTACCCGAGCAGTACTTC
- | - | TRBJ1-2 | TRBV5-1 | CASSLGPESTF | TGCGCCAGCAGCTTGGGCCCCGAGTCCACCTTC
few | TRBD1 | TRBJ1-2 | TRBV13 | CASSLRRQGEGYTF | TGTGCCAGCAGTTTGCGTCGACAGGGGGAAGGCTACACCTTC
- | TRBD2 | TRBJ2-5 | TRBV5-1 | CASSSRLAGVGETQYF | TGCGCCAGCAGCTCTAGACTAGCGGGAGTGGGAGAGACCCAGTACTTC
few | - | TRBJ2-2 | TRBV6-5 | CASRADNTGELFF | TGTGCCAGCAGGGCAGATAACACCGGGGAGCTGTTTTTT
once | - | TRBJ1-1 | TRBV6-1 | CASSVQFNTEAFF | TGTGCCAGCAGTGTCCAGTTTAACACTGAAGCTTTCTTT
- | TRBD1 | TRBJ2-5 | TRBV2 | CASSGTGHLQETQYF | TGTGCCAGCAGTGGGACAGGGCACCTCCAAGAGACCCAGTACTTC
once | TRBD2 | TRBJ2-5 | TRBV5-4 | CATKTSGGMETQYF | TGTGCCACCAAGACTAGCGGGGGGATGGAGACCCAGTACTTC
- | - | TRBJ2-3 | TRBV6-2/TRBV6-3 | CASSYGGLEYRDTQYF | TGTGCCAGCAGTTACGGGGGACTTGAGTATAGGGATACGCAGTATTTT
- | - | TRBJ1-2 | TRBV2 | CASGPGGPYGYTF | TGTGCCAGCGGTCCCGGCGGGCCATATGGCTACACCTTC
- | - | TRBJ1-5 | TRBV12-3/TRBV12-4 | CASTSYHFQPQHF | TGTGCCAGCACCTCTTATCACTTTCAGCCCCAGCATTTT
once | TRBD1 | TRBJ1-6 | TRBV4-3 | CASSLMGQYNSPLHF | TGCGCCAGCAGCCTCATGGGACAGTATAATTCACCCCTCCACTTT
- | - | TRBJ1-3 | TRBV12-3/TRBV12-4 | CASSRASGNTIYF | TGTGCCAGCAGTCGTGCGAGTGGAAACACCATATATTTT
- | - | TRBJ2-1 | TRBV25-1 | CASSESLPSGSLEQFF | TGTGCCAGCAGTGAATCCCTTCCCAGCGGGTCTCTTGAGCAGTTCTTC
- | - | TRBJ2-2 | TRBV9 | CASSVGQANTGELFF | TGTGCCAGCAGCGTCGGTCAAGCGAACACCGGGGAGCTGTTTTTT
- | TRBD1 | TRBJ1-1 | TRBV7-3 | CASSPTGGGTEAFF | TGTGCCAGCAGCCCTACAGGGGGTGGTACTGAAGCTTTCTTT
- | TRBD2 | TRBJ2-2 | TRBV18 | CASSPLAGINTGELFF | TGTGCCAGCTCACCACTAGCGGGAATTAACACCGGGGAGCTGTTTTTT
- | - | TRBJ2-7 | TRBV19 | CASSIVLGAAYEQYF | TGTGCCAGTAGTATAGTTCTGGGAGCTGCATACGAGCAGTACTTC
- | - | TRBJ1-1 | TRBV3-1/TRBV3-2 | CASSLLGRSNTEAFF | TGTGCCAGCAGCCTACTGGGCAGGTCGAACACTGAAGCTTTCTTT
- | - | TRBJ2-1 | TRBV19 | CASRVGQGNEQFF | TGTGCCAGTAGGGTGGGGCAGGGCAATGAGCAGTTCTTC
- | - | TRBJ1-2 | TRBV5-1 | CASSLVQGRDYGYTF | TGCGCCAGCAGCTTGGTTCAGGGAAGGGACTATGGCTACACCTTC
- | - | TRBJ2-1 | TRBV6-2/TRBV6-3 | CASSLLPSSSYNEQFF | TGTGCCAGCAGCCTCCTCCCTAGTAGCTCCTACAATGAGCAGTTCTTC
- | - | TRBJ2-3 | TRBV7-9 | CASSLEGRRTDTQYF | TGTGCCAGCAGCCTGGAGGGTAGGAGGACAGATACGCAGTATTTT
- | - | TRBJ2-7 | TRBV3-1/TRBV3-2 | CASSPGREGGYEQYF | TGTGCCAGCAGCCCAGGAAGGGAAGGGGGTTACGAGCAGTACTTC
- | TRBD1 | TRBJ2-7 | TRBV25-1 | CASSELRTGVGEQYF | TGTGCCAGCAGTGAATTAAGGACAGGGGTTGGCGAGCAGTACTTC
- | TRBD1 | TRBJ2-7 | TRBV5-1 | CASRPTGGVGEQYF | TGCGCCAGCAGGCCGACAGGGGGCGTTGGGGAGCAGTACTTC
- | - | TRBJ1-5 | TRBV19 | CASSIGGAGAKGNQPQHF | TGTGCCAGTAGTATAGGTGGTGCGGGGGCGAAAGGCAATCAGCCCCAGCATTTT
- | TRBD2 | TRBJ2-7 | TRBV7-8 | CASSVKGGLAGSYEQYF | TGTGCCAGCAGCGTTAAGGGGGGACTAGCGGGATCCTACGAGCAGTACTTC
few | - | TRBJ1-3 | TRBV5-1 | CASSLGLQLSGNTIYF | TGCGCCAGCAGCTTGGGATTACAGCTCTCTGGAAACACCATATATTTT
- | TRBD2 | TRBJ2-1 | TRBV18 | CASSLLAGDGEQFF | TGTGCCAGCTCACTGCTAGCGGGAGACGGTGAGCAGTTCTTC
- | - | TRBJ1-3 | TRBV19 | CASSMVGSRSGNTIYF | TGTGCCAGTAGTATGGTGGGGAGCCGCTCTGGAAACACCATATATTTT
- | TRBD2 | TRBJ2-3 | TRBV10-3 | CAISPGLAGGPDTQYF | TGTGCCATCAGTCCGGGACTAGCGGGAGGTCCAGATACGCAGTATTTT
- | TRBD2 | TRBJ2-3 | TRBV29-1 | CSVEWGGNTQYF | TGCAGCGTTGAATGGGGGGGAAATACGCAGTATTTT
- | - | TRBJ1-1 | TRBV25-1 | CASSEYFQGAEAFF | TGTGCCAGCAGTGAATATTTTCAAGGGGCTGAAGCTTTCTTT